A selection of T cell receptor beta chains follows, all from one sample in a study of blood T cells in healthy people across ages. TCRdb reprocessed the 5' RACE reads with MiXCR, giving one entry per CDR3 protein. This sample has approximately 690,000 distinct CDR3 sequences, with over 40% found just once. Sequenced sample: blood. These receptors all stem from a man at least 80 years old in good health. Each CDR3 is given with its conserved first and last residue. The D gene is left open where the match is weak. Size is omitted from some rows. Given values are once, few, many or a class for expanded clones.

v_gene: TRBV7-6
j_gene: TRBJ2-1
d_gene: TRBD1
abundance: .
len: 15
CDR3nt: TGTGCCAGCAGCTCGGGGACAGGATCCCTGAGGGAGCAGTTCTTC
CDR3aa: CASSSGTGSLREQFF

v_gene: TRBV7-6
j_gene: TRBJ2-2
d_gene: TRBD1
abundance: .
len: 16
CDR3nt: TGTGCCAGCAGCGCATCCGGGACAGCGAACACCGGGGAGCTGTTTTTT
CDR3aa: CASSASGTANTGELFF

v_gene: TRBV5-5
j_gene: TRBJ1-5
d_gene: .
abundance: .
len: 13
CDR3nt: TGTGCCAGCCCGCAAGGGAGGGGGAAGCCCCAGCATTTT
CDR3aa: CASPQGRGKPQHF

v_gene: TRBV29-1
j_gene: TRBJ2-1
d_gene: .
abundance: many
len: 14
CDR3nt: TGCAGCGTGGGGACTCCCTACGCGTACAATGAGCAGTTCTTC
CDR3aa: CSVGTPYAYNEQFF

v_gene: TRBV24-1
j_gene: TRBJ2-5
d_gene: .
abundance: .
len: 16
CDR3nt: TGTGCCACCAGTGATTTGGGGGCGGGGAACCAAGAGACCCAGTACTTC
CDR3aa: CATSDLGAGNQETQYF

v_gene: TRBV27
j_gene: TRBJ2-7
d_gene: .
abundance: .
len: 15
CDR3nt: TGTGCCAGCAGTTTTCGCCTTGACATTGCCTACGAGCAGTACTTC
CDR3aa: CASSFRLDIAYEQYF

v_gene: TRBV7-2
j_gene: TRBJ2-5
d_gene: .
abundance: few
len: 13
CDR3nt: TGTGCCAGCAGCTCGGACGGTGCAGGGACCCAGTACTTC
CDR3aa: CASSSDGAGTQYF

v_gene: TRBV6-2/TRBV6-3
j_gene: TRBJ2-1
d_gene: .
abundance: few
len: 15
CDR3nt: TGTGCCAGCAGACCGGGGCTCGAAAATGGGGGTGAGCAGTTCTTC
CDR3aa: CASRPGLENGGEQFF

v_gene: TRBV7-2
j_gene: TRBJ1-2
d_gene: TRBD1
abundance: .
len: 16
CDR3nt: TGTGCCAGCAGCGAGACAGGGATTGGTAATTTAAACGGCTACACCTTC
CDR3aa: CASSETGIGNLNGYTF

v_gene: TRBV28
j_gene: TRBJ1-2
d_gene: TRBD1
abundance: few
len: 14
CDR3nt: TGTGCCAGCAGAGAGACGACAGGGGGCAAGGGCTACACCTTC
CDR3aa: CASRETTGGKGYTF

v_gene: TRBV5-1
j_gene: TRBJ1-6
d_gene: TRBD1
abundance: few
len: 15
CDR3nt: TGCGCCAGCAGCGTGACCGGGACAGGAAATTCACCCCTCCACTTT
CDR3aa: CASSVTGTGNSPLHF

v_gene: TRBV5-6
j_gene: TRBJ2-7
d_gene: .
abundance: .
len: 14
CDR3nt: TGTGCCAGCAGCTTTGGCAGGGAAACCTACGAGCAGTACTTC
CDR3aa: CASSFGRETYEQYF

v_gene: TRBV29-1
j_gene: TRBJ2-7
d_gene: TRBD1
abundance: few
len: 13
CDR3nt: TGCAGCGTGTTCACAGGGGGCTCCTACGAGCAGTACTTC
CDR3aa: CSVFTGGSYEQYF

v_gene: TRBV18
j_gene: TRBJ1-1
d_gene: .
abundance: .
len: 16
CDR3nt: TGTGCCAGCTCACCAATGAGGGACGTTGCTTTAGGTGAAGCTTTCTTT
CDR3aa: CASSPMRDVALGEAFF

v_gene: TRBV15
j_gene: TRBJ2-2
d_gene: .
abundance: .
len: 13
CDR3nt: TGTGCCACCAGCAGAGATCTTGCCGGGGAGCTGTTTTTT
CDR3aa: CATSRDLAGELFF

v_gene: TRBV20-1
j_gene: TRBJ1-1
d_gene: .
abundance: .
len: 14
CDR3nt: TGCAGTGCTCCCCCCCGGACCCGGGGCACTGAAGCTTTCTTT
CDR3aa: CSAPPRTRGTEAFF

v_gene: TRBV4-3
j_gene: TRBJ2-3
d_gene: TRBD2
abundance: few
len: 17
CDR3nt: TGCGCCAGCAGCCGCGGCGGGACTAGCGGGAGCACAGATACGCAGTATTTT
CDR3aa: CASSRGGTSGSTDTQYF

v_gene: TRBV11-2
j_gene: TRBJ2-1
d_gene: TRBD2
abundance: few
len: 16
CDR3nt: TGTGCCAGCAGCCAATTGACTAGCGGGAGGGGGAATGAGCAGTTCTTC
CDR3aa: CASSQLTSGRGNEQFF

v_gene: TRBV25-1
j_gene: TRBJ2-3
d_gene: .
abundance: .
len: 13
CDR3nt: TGTGCCAGCAGAAACTCCCTCACAGATACGCAGTATTTT
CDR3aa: CASRNSLTDTQYF

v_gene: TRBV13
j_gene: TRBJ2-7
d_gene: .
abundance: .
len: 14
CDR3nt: TGTGCCAGCGGCTCAAGGGGGAGGCCCTACGAGCAGTACTTC
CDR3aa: CASGSRGRPYEQYF

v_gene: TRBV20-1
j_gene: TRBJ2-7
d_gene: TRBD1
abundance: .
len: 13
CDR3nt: TGCAGTGCGGCTTTGGACAGGGCTTACGAGCAGTACTTC
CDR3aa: CSAALDRAYEQYF

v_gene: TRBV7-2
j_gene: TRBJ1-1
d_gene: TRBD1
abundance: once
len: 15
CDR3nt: TGTGCCAGCAGCTTATCGGCAGGGGGCCTCGCTGAAGCTTTCTTT
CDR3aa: CASSLSAGGLAEAFF

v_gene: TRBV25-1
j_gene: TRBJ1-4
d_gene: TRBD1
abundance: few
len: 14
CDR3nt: TGTGCCAGCAGAGGACAGGGGACTAATGAAAAACTGTTTTTT
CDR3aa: CASRGQGTNEKLFF

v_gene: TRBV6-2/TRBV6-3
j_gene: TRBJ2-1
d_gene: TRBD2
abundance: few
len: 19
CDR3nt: TGTGCCAGCGTCAACATGAATCCCAAGCCGCGGGAGACGGTCAATGAGCAGTTCTTC
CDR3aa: CASVNMNPKPRETVNEQFF

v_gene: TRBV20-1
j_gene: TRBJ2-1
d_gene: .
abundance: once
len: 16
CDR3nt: TGCAGTGCTAGAGTTCGTATGGGGACTCAGTACAATGAGCAGTTCTTC
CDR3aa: CSARVRMGTQYNEQFF

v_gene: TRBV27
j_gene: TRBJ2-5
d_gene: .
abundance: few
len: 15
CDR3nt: TGTGCCAGCAGTTTAGTTCGTCACCCTCAAGAGACCCAGTACTTC
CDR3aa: CASSLVRHPQETQYF

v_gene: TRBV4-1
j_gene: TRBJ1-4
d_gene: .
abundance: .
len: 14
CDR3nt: TGCGCCAGCAACCAAGGAAGGGCTAATGAAAAACTGTTTTTT
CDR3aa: CASNQGRANEKLFF

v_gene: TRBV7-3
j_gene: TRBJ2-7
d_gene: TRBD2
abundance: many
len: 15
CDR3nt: TGTGCCAGCAGCCCTGGGGGAGGGTTTCCAGGCGAGCAGTACTTC
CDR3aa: CASSPGGGFPGEQYF

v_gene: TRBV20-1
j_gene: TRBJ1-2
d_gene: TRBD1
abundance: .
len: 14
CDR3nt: TGCAGTGCCGACAGGACAGGCAAGAACTATGGCTACACCTTC
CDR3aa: CSADRTGKNYGYTF

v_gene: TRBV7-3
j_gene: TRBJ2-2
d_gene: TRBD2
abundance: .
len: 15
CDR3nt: TGTGCCAGCAGCCCGGGACTAGCGTTCGGCGGGGAGCTGTTTTTT
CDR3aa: CASSPGLAFGGELFF

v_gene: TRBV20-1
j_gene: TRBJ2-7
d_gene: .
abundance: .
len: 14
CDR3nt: TGCAGTGCTAGAAAGGCGACCCAGTACAATGAGCAGTACTTC
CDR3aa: CSARKATQYNEQYF

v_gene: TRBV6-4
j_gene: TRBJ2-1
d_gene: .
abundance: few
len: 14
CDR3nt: TGTGCCAGCAAGTTGACGGCCAGCGTGAATGAGCAGTTCTTC
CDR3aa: CASKLTASVNEQFF

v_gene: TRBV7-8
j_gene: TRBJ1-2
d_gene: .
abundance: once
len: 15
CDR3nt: TGTGCCAGCAGCCCCTTTCGAGGGCCGGGGGTTGGCTACACCTTC
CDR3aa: CASSPFRGPGVGYTF

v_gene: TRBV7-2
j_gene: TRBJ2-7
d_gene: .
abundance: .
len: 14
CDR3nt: TGTGCCAGCAGCTTAGAAGGGGGAGACTACGAGCAGTACTTC
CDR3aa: CASSLEGGDYEQYF

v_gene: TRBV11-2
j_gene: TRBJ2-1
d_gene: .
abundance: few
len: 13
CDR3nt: TGTGCCAGCAGCTCGATTAGGGGGACTGAGCAGTTCTTC
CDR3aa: CASSSIRGTEQFF

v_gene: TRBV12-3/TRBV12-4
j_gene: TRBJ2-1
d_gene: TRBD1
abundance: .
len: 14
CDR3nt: TGTGCCAACAGTTTAGCCCTAGGACAGGGTGAGCAGTTCTTC
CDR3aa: CANSLALGQGEQFF

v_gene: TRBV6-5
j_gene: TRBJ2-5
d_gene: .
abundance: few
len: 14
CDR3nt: TGTGCCAGCCCCAACGAGGTGGGTTGGGAGACCCAGTACTTC
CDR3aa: CASPNEVGWETQYF

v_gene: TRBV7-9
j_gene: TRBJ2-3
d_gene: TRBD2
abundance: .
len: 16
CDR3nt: TGTGCCAGCAGCAACTCCGGGACTAGCCACGGGGATACGCAGTATTTT
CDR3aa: CASSNSGTSHGDTQYF

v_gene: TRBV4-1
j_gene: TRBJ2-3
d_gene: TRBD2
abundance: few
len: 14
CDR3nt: TGCGCCAGCAGCCGCGGGGGGGCACCAGATACGCAGTATTTT
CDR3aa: CASSRGGAPDTQYF

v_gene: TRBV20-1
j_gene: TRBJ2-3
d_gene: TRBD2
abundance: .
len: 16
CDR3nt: TGCAGTGCGGTAGGCTTCGCGGGAGTAGGGACAGATACGCAGTATTTT
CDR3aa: CSAVGFAGVGTDTQYF

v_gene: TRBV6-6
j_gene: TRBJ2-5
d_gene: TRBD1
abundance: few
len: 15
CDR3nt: TGTGCCAGCAGCTCTACTAACAGGGGGGAAGAGACCCAGTACTTC
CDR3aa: CASSSTNRGEETQYF

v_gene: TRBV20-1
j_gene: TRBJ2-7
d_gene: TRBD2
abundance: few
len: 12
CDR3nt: TGCATGACGGGACTAGCGGGATCCGAGCAGTACTTC
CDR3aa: CMTGLAGSEQYF

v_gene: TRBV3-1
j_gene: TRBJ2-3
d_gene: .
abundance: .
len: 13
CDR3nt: TGTGCCAGCAGCCAAGAATCCCAGGGTGCGCAGTATTTT
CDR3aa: CASSQESQGAQYF

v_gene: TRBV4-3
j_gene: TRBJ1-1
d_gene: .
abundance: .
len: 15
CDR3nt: TGCGCCAGCAGCCTGTACCCGGTAGGGAACACTGAAGCTTTCTTT
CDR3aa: CASSLYPVGNTEAFF

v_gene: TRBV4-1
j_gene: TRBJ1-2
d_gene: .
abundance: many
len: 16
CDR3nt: TGCGCCAGCAGCCAAGACGGCGGTAACAGGAACTATGGCTACACCTTC
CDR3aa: CASSQDGGNRNYGYTF

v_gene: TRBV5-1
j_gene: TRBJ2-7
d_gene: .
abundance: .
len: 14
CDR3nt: TGCGCCAGCAGCTTGCATACTAGCTCCTACGAGCAGTACTTC
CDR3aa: CASSLHTSSYEQYF